This TCR beta chain was found in a study of blood T cell repertoires in COVID-19. Study-level background: Spain, Italy and the United States supplied samples that represented acute and convalescent COVID-19.

TCRdb keeps only in-frame clones here, not all; method: immunoSEQ multiplex PCR. There are roughly 280,000 clones in the sample; roughly 83% occur only once, and about 4.6% lies in the top ten. The V gene's germline CDR1 is KGHDR and CDR2 SFDVKD. The CDR3 totals 18 residues. J was trimmed by 3 bases and V by 3 bases; bases with no gene match: 5. The rearrangement joins TRBV24-1 to TRBJ2-2, with 14 bases matching TRBD2. The TCR comes from a man aged 60 to 75 who had recovered from COVID-19. What was sequenced was peripheral blood. The CDR3 is CATSDAGLAGVDTGELFF. The CDR3 region has the DNA TGTGCCACCAGTGATGCGGGACTAGCGGGAGTAGACACCGGGGAGCTGTTTTTT.